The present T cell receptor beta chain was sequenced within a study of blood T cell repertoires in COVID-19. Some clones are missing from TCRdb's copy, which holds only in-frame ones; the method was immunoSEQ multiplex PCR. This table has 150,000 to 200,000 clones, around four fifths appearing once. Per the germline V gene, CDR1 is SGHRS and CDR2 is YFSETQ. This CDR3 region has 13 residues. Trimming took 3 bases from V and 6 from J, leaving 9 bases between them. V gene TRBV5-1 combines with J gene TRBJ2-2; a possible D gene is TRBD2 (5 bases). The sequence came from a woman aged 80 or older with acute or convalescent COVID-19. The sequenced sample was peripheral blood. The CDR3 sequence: CASSSDSAGELFF. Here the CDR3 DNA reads TGCGCCAGCAGCTCGGACTCCGCCGGGGAGCTGTTTTTT.